One T cell receptor (beta chain) is described in this entry. TCRdb keeps only in-frame clones here, not all; method: immunoSEQ multiplex PCR. The repertoire holds some 760,000 clones, with approximately 83% as singletons. The data are from a study of shared T cell receptors in the human thymus. Germline V gives CDR1 SGDLS, CDR2 YYNGEE. V dropped 4 bases and J dropped 1; count of bases not matched to a gene: 15. The CDR3 sequence is 18 residues long. The same data also contributed to another study, on human thymus T cells. Per that paper: Donors were healthy Finnish babies undergoing corrective operations for congenital heart defects. The thymus was resected at corrective cardiac surgery. A high degree of thymic repertoire overlap among unrelated individuals was reported in related research.

The V gene is TRBV9, the J gene TRBJ1-1, with 8 bases lining up with TRBD1. The sequence came from a girl under three years old with a congenital heart defect. Sequencing was carried out using thymocytes. The CDR3 region is CASSPEESEDRENTEAFF. The CDR3 DNA follows: TGTGCCAGCAGCCCAGAAGAGTCGGAGGACAGGGAGAACACTGAAGCTTTCTTT.